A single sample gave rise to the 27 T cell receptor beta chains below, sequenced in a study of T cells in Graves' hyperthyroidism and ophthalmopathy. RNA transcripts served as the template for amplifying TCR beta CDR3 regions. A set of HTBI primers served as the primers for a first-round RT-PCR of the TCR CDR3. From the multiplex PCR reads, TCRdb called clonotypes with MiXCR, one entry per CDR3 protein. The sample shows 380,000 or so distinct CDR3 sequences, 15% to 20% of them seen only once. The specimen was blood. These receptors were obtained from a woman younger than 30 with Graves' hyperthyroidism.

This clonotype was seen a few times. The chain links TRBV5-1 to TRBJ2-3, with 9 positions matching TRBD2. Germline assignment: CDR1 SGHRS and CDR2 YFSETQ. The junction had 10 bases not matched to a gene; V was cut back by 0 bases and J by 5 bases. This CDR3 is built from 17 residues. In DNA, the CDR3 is TGCGCCAGCAGCTTGGTGTCTGGCGGGGGGGCCTTAGATACGCAGTATTTT. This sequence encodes CASSLVSGGGALDTQYF.

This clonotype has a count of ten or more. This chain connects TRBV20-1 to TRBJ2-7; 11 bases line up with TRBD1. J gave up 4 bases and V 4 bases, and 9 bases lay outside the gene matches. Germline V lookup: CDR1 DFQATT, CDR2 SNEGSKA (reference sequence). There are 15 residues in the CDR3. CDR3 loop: CSATSEGTGGYEQYF. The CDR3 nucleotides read TGCAGTGCTACCTCTGAAGGGACAGGGGGGTACGAGCAGTACTTC.

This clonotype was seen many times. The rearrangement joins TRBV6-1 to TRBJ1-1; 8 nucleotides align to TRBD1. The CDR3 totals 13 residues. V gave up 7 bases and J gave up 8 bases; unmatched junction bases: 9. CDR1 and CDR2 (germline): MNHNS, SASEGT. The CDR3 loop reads CASTLGQGLEAFF. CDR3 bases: TGTGCCAGCACCCTCGGACAGGGTCTAGAAGCTTTCTTT.

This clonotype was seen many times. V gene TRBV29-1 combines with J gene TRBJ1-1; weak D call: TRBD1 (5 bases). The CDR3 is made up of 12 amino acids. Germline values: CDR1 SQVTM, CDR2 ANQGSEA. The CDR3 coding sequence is TGCGGGGCGGGGGAGGGATACACTGAAGCTTTCTTT. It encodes CGAGEGYTEAFF.

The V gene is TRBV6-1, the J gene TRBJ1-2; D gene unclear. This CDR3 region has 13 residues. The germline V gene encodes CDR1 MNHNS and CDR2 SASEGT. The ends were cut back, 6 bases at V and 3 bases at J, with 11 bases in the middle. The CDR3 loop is CASSPRVDYGYTF. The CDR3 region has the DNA TGTGCCAGCAGCCCTAGGGTGGACTATGGCTACACCTTC.

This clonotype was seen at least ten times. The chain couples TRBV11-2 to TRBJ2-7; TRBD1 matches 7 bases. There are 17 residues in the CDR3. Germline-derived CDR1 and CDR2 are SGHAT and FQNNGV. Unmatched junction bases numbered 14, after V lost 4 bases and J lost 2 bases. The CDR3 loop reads CASSSEFSGTVPYEQYF. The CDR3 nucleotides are TGTGCCAGCAGCTCCGAATTCTCCGGGACAGTACCCTACGAGCAGTACTTC.

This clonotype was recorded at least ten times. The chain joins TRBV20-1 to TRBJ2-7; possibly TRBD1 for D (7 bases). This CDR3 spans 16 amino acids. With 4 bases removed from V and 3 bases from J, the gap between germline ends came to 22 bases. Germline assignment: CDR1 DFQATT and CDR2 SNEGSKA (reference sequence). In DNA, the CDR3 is TGCAGTGCTATGGGGGGAAACAGGGGCCTAAACTACGAGCAGTACTTC. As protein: CSAMGGNRGLNYEQYF.

The chain's CDR3 is CASSYPGRTEAFF. The CDR3 DNA reads as TGTGCCAGCAGTTACCCAGGCCGCACTGAAGCTTTCTTT. The chain uses TRBV6-5 and TRBJ1-1; D remains ambiguous. V was shortened by 2 bases and J by 4 bases, with 8 bases between the two germline ends. There are 13 residues in the CDR3. Germline V CDR1 and CDR2: MNHEY, SVGAGI.

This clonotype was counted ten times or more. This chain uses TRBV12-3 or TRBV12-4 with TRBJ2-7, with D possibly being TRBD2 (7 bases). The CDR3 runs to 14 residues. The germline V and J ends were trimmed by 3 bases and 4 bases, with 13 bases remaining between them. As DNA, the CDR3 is TGTGCCAGCAGTTTTGGGGGGGCCAGATACGAGCAGTACTTC. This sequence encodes CASSFGGARYEQYF.

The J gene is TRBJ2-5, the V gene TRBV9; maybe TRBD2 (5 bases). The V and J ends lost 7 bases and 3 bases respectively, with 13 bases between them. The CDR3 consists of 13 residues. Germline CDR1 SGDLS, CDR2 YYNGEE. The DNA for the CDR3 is TGTGCCAGCGGCATGACTACCGAAGAGACCCAGTACTTC. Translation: CASGMTTEETQYF.

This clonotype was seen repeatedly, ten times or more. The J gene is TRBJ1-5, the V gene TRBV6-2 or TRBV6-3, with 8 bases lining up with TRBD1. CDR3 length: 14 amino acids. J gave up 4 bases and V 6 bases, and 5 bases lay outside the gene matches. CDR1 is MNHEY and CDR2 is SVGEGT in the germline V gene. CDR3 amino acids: CASRKQGANQPQHF. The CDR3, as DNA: TGTGCCAGCAGAAAGCAGGGGGCGAATCAGCCCCAGCATTTT.

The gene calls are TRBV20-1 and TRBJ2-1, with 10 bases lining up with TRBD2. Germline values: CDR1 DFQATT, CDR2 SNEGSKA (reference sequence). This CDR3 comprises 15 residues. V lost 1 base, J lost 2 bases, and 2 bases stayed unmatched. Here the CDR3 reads CSARATSGAYNEQFF. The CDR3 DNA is TGCAGTGCTAGAGCTACTAGCGGGGCCTACAATGAGCAGTTCTTC.

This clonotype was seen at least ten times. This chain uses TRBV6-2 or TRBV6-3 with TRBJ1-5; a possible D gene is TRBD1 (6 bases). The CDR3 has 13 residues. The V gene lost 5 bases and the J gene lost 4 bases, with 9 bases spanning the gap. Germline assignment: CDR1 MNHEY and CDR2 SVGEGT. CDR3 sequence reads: CASSAGENQPQHF. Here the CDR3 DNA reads TGTGCCAGCAGTGCAGGGGAAAATCAGCCCCAGCATTTT.

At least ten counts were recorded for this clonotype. CDR3 region: CASSPRLPDEAFF. The CDR3 DNA sequence: TGTGCCAGCTCACCAAGACTGCCCGATGAAGCTTTCTTT. The chain has TRBV18 and TRBJ1-1; no reliable D call. The germline V and J ends were trimmed by 2 bases and 7 bases, with 11 bases remaining between them. Per the germline V gene, CDR1 is KGHSH and CDR2 is LQKENI. This CDR3 contains 13 residues.

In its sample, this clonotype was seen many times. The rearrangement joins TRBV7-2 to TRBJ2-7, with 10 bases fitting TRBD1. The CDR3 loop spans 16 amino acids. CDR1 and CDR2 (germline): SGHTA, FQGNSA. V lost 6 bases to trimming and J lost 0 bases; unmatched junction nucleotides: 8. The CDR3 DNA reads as TGTGCCAGCAGTCTTCACGGGACAGGGGTCTCCTACGAGCAGTACTTC. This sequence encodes CASSLHGTGVSYEQYF.

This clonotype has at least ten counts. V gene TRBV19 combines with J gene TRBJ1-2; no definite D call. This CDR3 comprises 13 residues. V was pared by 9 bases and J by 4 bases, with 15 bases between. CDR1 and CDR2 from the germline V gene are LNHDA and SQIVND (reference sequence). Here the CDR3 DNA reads TGTGCCAGCTCGGCGAGGTCCCCCTATGGCTACACCTTC. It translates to CASSARSPYGYTF.

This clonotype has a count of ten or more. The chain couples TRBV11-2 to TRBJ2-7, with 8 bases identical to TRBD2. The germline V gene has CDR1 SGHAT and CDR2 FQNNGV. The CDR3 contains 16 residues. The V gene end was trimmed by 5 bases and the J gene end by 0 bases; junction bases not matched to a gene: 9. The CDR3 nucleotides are TGTGCCAGCAGCCAACGGATTGGGACTAGCTCCTACGAGCAGTACTTC. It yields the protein CASSQRIGTSSYEQYF. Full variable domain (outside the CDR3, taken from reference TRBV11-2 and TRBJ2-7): EAGVAQSPRYKIIEKRQSVAFWCNPISGHATLYWYQQILGQGPKLLIQFQNNGVVDDSQLPKDRFSAERLKGVDSTLKIQPAKLEDSAVYLCASSQRIGTSSYEQYFGPGTRLTVT.

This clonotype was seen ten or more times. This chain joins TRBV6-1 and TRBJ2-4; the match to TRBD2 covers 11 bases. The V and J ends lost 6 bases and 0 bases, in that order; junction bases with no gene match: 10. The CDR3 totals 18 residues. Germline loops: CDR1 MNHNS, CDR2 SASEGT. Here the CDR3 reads CASRRLAGPLVAKNIQYF. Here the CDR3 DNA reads TGTGCCAGCAGGCGACTAGCGGGACCACTAGTAGCCAAAAACATTCAGTACTTC.

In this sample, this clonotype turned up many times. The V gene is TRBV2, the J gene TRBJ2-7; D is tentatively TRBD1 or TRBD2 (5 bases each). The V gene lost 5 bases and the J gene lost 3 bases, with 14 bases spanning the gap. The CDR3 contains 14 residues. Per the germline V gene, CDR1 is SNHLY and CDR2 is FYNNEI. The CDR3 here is CASSRGGENYEQYF. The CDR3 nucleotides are TGTGCCAGCAGTCGGGGCGGCGAGAACTACGAGCAGTACTTC. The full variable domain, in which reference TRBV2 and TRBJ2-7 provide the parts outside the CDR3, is EPEVTQTPSHQVTQMGQEVILRCVPISNHLYFYWYRQILGQKVEFLVSFYNNEISEKSEIFDDQFSVERPDGSNFTLKIRSTKLEDSAMYFCASSRGGENYEQYFGPGTRLTVT.

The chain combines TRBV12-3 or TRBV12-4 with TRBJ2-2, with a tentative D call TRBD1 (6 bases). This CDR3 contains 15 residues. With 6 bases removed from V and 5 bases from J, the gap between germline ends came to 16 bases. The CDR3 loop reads CASSRSGTPTGELFF. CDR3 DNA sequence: TGTGCCAGCAGCAGGTCCGGGACACCGACCGGGGAGCTGTTTTTT.

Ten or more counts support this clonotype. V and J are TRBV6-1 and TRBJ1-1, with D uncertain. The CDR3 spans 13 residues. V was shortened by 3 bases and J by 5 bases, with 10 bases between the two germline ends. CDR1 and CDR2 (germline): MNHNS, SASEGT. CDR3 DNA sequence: TGTGCCAGCAGTGACTTGGTGCGGACTGAAGCTTTCTTT. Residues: CASSDLVRTEAFF.

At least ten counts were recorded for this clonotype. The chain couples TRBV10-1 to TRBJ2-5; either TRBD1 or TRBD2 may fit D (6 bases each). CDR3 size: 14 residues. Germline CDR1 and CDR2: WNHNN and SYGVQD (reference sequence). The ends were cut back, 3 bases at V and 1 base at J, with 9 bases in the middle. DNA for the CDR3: TGCGCCAGCAGTGATGGGGGGCCCCAAGAGACCCAGTACTTC. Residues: CASSDGGPQETQYF.

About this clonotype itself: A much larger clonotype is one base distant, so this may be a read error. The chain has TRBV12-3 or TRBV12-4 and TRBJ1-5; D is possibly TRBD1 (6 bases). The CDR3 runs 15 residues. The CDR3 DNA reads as TGTGCCGGCAGATCACAGGGTATTAGCAATCAGCTCCAGCATTTT. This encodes CAGRSQGISNQLQHF.

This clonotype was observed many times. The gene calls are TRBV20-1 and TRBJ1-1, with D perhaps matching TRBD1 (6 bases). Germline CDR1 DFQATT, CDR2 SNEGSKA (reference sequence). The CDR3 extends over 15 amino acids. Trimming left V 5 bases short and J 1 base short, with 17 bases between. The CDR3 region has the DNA TGCAGTGCTTTAAGGGGGGGGGGATCGAACACTGAAGCTTTCTTT. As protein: CSALRGGGSNTEAFF.

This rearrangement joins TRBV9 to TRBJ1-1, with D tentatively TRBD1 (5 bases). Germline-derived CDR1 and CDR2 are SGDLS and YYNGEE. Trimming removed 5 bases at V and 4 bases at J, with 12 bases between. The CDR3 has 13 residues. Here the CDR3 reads CASSFSGSTEAFF. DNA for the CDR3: TGTGCCAGCAGTTTTTCAGGGAGCACTGAAGCTTTCTTT.

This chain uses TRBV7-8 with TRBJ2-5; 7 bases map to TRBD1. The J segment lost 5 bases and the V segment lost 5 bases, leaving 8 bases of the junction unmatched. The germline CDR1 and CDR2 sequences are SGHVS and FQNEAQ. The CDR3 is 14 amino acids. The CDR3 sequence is CASSLKGAYETQYF. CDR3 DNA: TGTGCCAGCAGCCTTAAGGGGGCCTACGAGACCCAGTACTTC.

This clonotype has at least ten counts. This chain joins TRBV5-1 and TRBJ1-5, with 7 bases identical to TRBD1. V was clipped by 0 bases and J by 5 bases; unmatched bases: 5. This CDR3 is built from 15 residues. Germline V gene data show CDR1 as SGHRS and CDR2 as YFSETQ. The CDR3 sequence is CASSLEGTVDQPQHF. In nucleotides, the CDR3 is TGCGCCAGCAGCTTGGAAGGGACAGTCGATCAGCCCCAGCATTTT.